This T cell receptor (beta chain) was recorded in a study of shared clonotypes between healthy human individuals. The study ran the assay at deep level. Libraries were prepared by immunoSEQ multiplex PCR; TCRdb keeps only in-frame clonotypes and omits some of them. The table includes 2 million to 3 million clones, roughly 93% detected once. On this clone itself: Antigen: not known.

Donors, without exception, were Caucasian adults residing in Nashville, Tennessee. This CDR3 contains 15 residues. V was pared by 7 bases and J by 3 bases, with 15 bases between. Germline loops: CDR1 MNHEY, CDR2 SVGAGI. Whole-study results and caveats: Among non-shared clonotypes, generation probabilities were lower than among those shared by all four donors.

The sequenced material came from naive CD4+ T cells from PBMCs. The subset was: CD45RA+ positively selected. V usage is TRBV6-5 and J usage is TRBJ2-2; the D is unclear. This TCR was recovered from a man between 18 and 29 years old in good health. Some clones in this sample may be carry-over from other donors' samples. The CDR3 sequence: CASTQKGSYTGELFF. The CDR3 nucleotides read TGTGCCAGCACTCAAAAGGGTTCTTACACCGGGGAGCTGTTTTTT.